This TCR beta chain was captured by sequencing in a study of high-grade serous ovarian cancer treatment subgroups. CDR3 length equals 14 residues. This clone turned up a few times. Profiling relied on immunoSEQ multiplex PCR, and the TCRdb table lists in-frame clones only, not all of them. The table shows 35,000 to 45,000 clones, with 79% occurring only once. Tumor tissue was taken before any definitive surgery or chemotherapy was given. Material for sequencing was tumor tissue. This chain links TRBV12-2 with TRBJ2-7; TRBD1 is the table's D call and was not checked against the DNA. TRBV12-2 constitutes a pseudogene. This sequence originates from a human donor with high-grade serous ovarian cancer. The CDR3 sequence: CASRSTGYLNEQYF. In DNA form, the CDR3 reads TGTGCAAGTCGTTCGACAGGGTATCTGAACGAGCAGTACTTC.